This T cell receptor beta chain stems from a study of shared clonotypes between healthy human individuals. Background on the study: CD4 naive cells filled three plates per donor, CD4 memory three, CD8 naive two and CD8 memory one.

The length of the CDR3 is 14 residues. V lost 4 bases and J lost 3, with 8 bases in between. Notes on the study in general: A generally larger estimated richness was seen in naive subsets than in memory subsets.

Authors' processing steps: Junction-only immunoSEQ sequences carried no quality scores, so filtering differed. Using immunoSEQ multiplex PCR, the repertoire was profiled, and TCRdb retains in-frame clones only, with some absent. The D gene and trimming were derived from the DNA, and the V and J assignments and clone size from that table. The data show about 710,000 clones, with 72% seen just once and more than 1.5% held by the top ten. This clone was picked up one time. The antigen is not known. Sequences were obtained from memory CD4+ T cells sorted from blood. The subset was: CD45RA-negative fraction. This chain links TRBV5-3 with TRBJ2-6, with no clear D. TRBV5-3 is an ORF for which the function is uncertain. The source of this sequence is a woman in her twenties or thirties in good health. The CDR3 reads CARSKCRGANVLTF. In nucleotides, the CDR3 is TGTGCCAGAAGCAAGTGTCGTGGGGCCAACGTCCTGACTTTC.